This TCR beta chain was documented in a study of shared clonotypes between healthy human individuals. Losses at the gene ends were 5 bases for V and 2 bases for J; bases not matched to a gene: 6. Germline lookup yields CDR1 SGHNT and CDR2 YENEEA. The CDR3 spans 15 residues. Method: immunoSEQ multiplex PCR; TCRdb's copy keeps in-frame clones and lacks some. The table records roughly 2.6 million clones, approximately 92% of them present only once. Adult Caucasians living in Nashville, Tennessee made up all of the donors. The TCR comes from a man aged 18 to 29 in good health. The chain is built from TRBV11-3 and TRBJ2-3; TRBD2 agrees at 8 bases. Sequenced input: naive CD4+ T cells sorted from blood. Specified subset: CD45RA+ positively selected. CDR3 sequence: CASSAGGGDTDTQYF. The CDR3 nucleotides read TGTGCCAGCAGCGCCGGGGGGGGAGACACAGATACGCAGTATTTT. The full variable domain, completed using reference TRBV11-3 and TRBJ2-3, is EAGVVQSPRYKIIEKKQPVAFWCNPISGHNTLYWYLQNLGQGPELLIRYENEEAVDDSQLPKDRFSAERLKGVDSTLKIQPAELGDSAVYLCASSAGGGDTDTQYFGPGTRLTVL.